This entry concerns a single T cell receptor (beta chain). This sample was taken from a study of blood T cells in healthy people across ages. Using a J-beta primer mix together with a sample-barcoded 5' primer, a second PCR was run for 7 to 11 cycles. TCRdb re-derived calls from the 5' RACE reads in MiXCR, one entry per CDR3 protein. There are under 2,000,000 distinct CDR3 sequences in the sample; 49% occur only once, and about 2.1% lies in the top ten. Germline V lookup: CDR1 MNHNY, CDR2 SVGAGI (reference sequence). The CDR3 runs to 13 residues. V dropped 5 bases and J dropped 8 bases, with 13 bases sitting between them.

Sequencing input: blood. The chain is built from TRBV6-6 and TRBJ2-4; perhaps TRBD2 as D (5 bases). The receptor comes from a woman aged 40 to 55 in good health. The CDR3 nucleotides read TGTGCCAGCAGTAGGAGGATTTTGGACATTCAGTACTTC. Translating gives CASSRRILDIQYF.